One sample yielded the 22 T cell receptor beta chains listed below, sequenced in a study of OX40 agonist ivuxolimab in advanced cancers. Sequencing was performed with immunoSEQ multiplex PCR; in TCRdb, only in-frame clones are kept and a portion is missing. In the table there are approximately 80,000 clones, around 85% of which are singletons. The sample here was CD4+ or CD8+ T cells sorted from blood, taken in a trial of the OX40 agonist ivuxolimab. These receptors all stem from an adult with an advanced solid tumor such as melanoma, head and neck, liver or kidney cancer.

V is TRBV7-9 and J is TRBJ2-7, with D unresolved. CDR3 length equals 14 residues. Germline CDR1 reads SEHNR; CDR2 reads FQNEAQ (reference sequence). V lost 1 base and J lost 5, with 12 bases in between. The CDR3 here is CASSLGSLGNEQYF. The CDR3 DNA follows: TGTGCCAGCAGCTTAGGCAGCCTGGGGAACGAGCAGTACTTC.

The chain carries TRBV27 and TRBJ2-7; 10 bases fit TRBD2. Germline-derived CDR1 and CDR2 are MNHEY and SMNVEV (reference sequence). The CDR3 has 13 residues. J lost 9 bases, V lost 6 bases, and 8 bases had no gene match. CDR3 coding DNA: TGTGCCAGCAGGGTGAGCGGGAGGGCCGCGCAGTACTTC. As protein: CASRVSGRAAQYF.

The chain links TRBV7-8 to TRBJ2-5; D gene ambiguous. Deletions cut 5 bases from V and 5 bases from J, with 12 bases between. Germline V gene sequence: CDR1 SGHVS, CDR2 FQNEAQ. This CDR3 is 13 amino acids long. The CDR3: CASSLGQWETQYF. The CDR3 nucleotides are TGTGCCAGCAGCCTAGGTCAATGGGAGACCCAGTACTTC. Combining the CDR3 with reference TRBV7-8 and TRBJ2-5 gives the whole variable domain GAGVSQSPRYKVAKRGQDVALRCDPISGHVSLFWYQQALGQGPEFLTYFQNEAQLDKSGLPSDRFFAERPEGSVSTLKIQRTQQEDSAVYLCASSLGQWETQYFGPGTRLLVL.

The chain combines TRBV30 with TRBJ2-7; TRBD2 matches at 10 bases. V lost 2 bases and J lost 6; bases outside the gene matches: 10. This CDR3 has 15 residues. CDR1 is GTSNPN and CDR2 is SVGIG in the germline V gene (reference sequence). The CDR3 DNA reads as TGTGCCTGGAGTCCCTCGGGACTAGCGAACACCGAGCAGTACTTC. Its protein is CAWSPSGLANTEQYF.

The chain joins TRBV7-9 to TRBJ2-7, with D perhaps assigned TRBD1 or TRBD2 (6 bases each). There are 16 residues in the CDR3. V was clipped by 5 bases and J by 0 bases, with 17 bases between them. Germline values: CDR1 SEHNR, CDR2 FQNEAQ (reference sequence). The CDR3 sequence: CASSPWGRGSSYEQYF. DNA of the CDR3: TGTGCCAGCAGCCCCTGGGGGCGGGGCTCCTCCTACGAGCAGTACTTC.

This clone was counted only a few times. The CDR3 loop is CASSEGLGEQYF. The CDR3 DNA reads TGTGCCAGCAGTGAGGGCCTTGGGGAGCAGTACTTC. V and J are TRBV2 and TRBJ2-7; no firm D call. The germline V gene encodes CDR1 SNHLY and CDR2 FYNNEI. The CDR3 spans 12 residues. V was shortened by 3 bases and J by 7 bases, with 10 bases between the two germline ends.

The chain combines TRBV23-1 with TRBJ1-5; D may be TRBD1 (6 bases). TRBV23-1 is treated as an ORF (open reading frame) with a function not yet certain. The CDR3 contains 16 residues. Trimming shortened V by 2 bases and J by 3 bases, and 14 bases separated the two germline ends. The CDR3 DNA follows: TGCGCCAGCAGTCAACCCCTGCGACAGGACAATCAGCCCCAGCATTTT. Residues: CASSQPLRQDNQPQHF.

This chain links TRBV28 with TRBJ1-1; D remains ambiguous. V lost 1 base and J 2 bases, leaving 8 bases between the germline ends. Germline CDR1 and CDR2: MDHEN and SYDVKM. The CDR3 extends over 14 amino acids. CDR3 in DNA: TGTGCCAGCAGTTTATTCCTGAGAAACACTGAAGCTTTCTTT. Its protein product is CASSLFLRNTEAFF.

V gene TRBV11-3 combines with J gene TRBJ2-7; 7 nucleotides agree with TRBD2. The CDR3 totals 14 residues. With 6 bases clipped from V and 9 bases from J, the junction kept 14 bases outside the gene matches. Germline V gene lookup returns CDR1 SGHNT and CDR2 YENEEA. The CDR3 nucleotides are TGTGCCAGCAGGAATAGTGCCCTAGGGAGGGTGCAGTACTTC. Protein product: CASRNSALGRVQYF. The variable domain in full, completed from reference TRBV11-3 and TRBJ2-7, reads EAGVVQSPRYKIIEKKQPVAFWCNPISGHNTLYWYLQNLGQGPELLIRYENEEAVDDSQLPKDRFSAERLKGVDSTLKIQPAELGDSAVYLCASRNSALGRVQYFGPGTRLTVT.

The gene calls are TRBV12-2 and TRBJ2-1. TRBV12-2 is reported as a pseudogene. This CDR3 region has 15 residues. The DNA for the CDR3 is TGTGCAAGTCGCCCCCCCTTGGAACGTCACAATGAGCAGTTCTTC. Protein: CASRPPLERHNEQFF.

The genes are TRBV4-3 and TRBJ2-7; D is ambiguous. This CDR3 contains 14 residues. The germline gives CDR1 LGHNA, CDR2 YSLEER. Between the trimmed V and J ends, which lost 2 bases and 6 bases, there was a span of 14 bases. CDR3 nucleotides: TGCGCCAGCAGCCAATCTCGGCCGGGCGGCGAGCAGTACTTC. Residues: CASSQSRPGGEQYF.

The rearrangement links TRBV6-5 to TRBJ1-2; TRBD1 might be the D (5 bases). V was pared by 5 bases and J by 4 bases, with 17 bases between. The CDR3 is 15 residues long. The germline V gene has CDR1 MNHEY and CDR2 SVGAGI. CDR3 loop: CASSQTGEGSYGYTF. In nucleotides, the CDR3 is TGTGCCAGCAGTCAGACGGGGGAGGGTAGCTATGGCTACACCTTC.

The rearrangement uses TRBV6-1 and TRBJ2-7; D tentatively fits TRBD1 or TRBD2 (5 bases each). Per germline, CDR1 MNHNS and CDR2 SASEGT. The CDR3 has 15 residues. V lost 3 bases, J lost 3 bases, and 15 bases lay in between. The CDR3 sequence is CASSEQPGRIYEQYF. The CDR3 nucleotides are TGTGCCAGCAGTGAGCAACCGGGACGGATCTACGAGCAGTACTTC.

A single count supports this clone. One end of the junction varies from germline; a read error may be responsible. The chain is built from TRBV28 and TRBJ1-2, with a possible D match to TRBD1 (6 bases). This CDR3 comprises 12 residues. Germline V gene data show CDR1 as MDHEN and CDR2 as SYDVKM. CDR3 protein: CASSLSTGRFSF. The CDR3 DNA follows: TGTGCCAGCAGTTTAAGTACAGGGAGATTTTCCTTC.

The CDR3 spells CASSLEGGGELFF. CDR3 in DNA: TGTGCCAGCAGCTTAGAGGGCGGCGGGGAGCTGTTTTTT. The rearrangement uses TRBV11-3 and TRBJ2-2; D unresolved. Trimming removed 0 bases from V and 7 bases from J, with 6 bases in between. Germline-derived CDR1 and CDR2 are SGHNT and YENEEA. CDR3 length: 13 residues.

The J gene is TRBJ1-4, the V gene TRBV5-8, with D possibly TRBD1 on 5 matching bases. CDR1 and CDR2 from the germline V gene are SGHTS and YDEGEE. The CDR3 runs to 14 residues. Trimming stripped 4 bases from V and 7 bases from J, with 14 bases between. The CDR3 spells CASSREGLGEKLFF. Written as DNA, the CDR3 is TGTGCCAGCAGCCGAGAGGGGCTCGGTGAAAAACTGTTTTTT.

This clone was detected once. This chain connects TRBV11-3 to TRBJ2-5, with D possibly being TRBD2 (6 bases). The germline V gene encodes CDR1 SGHNT and CDR2 YENEEA. This CDR3 contains 15 residues. V was trimmed by 4 bases and J by 1 base, leaving 13 bases between them. The CDR3 bases are TGTGCCAGCAGCTCCGACCCGGGGGTCCAAGAGACCCAGTACTTC. This gives the protein CASSSDPGVQETQYF. Using reference TRBV11-3 and TRBJ2-5 for the parts outside the CDR3, the full variable domain is EAGVVQSPRYKIIEKKQPVAFWCNPISGHNTLYWYLQNLGQGPELLIRYENEEAVDDSQLPKDRFSAERLKGVDSTLKIQPAELGDSAVYLCASSSDPGVQETQYFGPGTRLLVL.

This chain uses TRBV18 with TRBJ1-5; D is ambiguous. In germline, CDR1 is KGHSH, CDR2 LQKENI. V was trimmed by 2 bases and J by 5 bases, leaving 7 bases between them. The CDR3 runs 13 residues. Here the CDR3 reads CASSPNSDQPQHF. Here the CDR3 DNA reads TGTGCCAGCTCACCAAACTCCGATCAGCCCCAGCATTTT.

The rearrangement links TRBV28 to TRBJ2-5; no reliable D call. The J call may be mistaken, given a closer DNA end match to TRBJ2-7. CDR1 is MDHEN, CDR2 SYDVKM, per germline. The CDR3 totals 12 residues. In DNA, the CDR3 is TGTGCCAGCAGTTTAGGGGACTACGAGCAGTACTTC. It specifies CASSLGDYEQYF.

This chain uses TRBV30 with TRBJ2-3; weak D call: TRBD1 (5 bases). Germline CDR1 and CDR2: GTSNPN and SVGIG (reference sequence). The ends were cut back, 2 bases at V and 6 bases at J, with 21 bases in the middle. The CDR3 consists of 16 residues. The CDR3 loop reads CAWSQGSSLSRDTQYF. For the CDR3, the DNA is TGTGCCTGGAGTCAGGGTTCGAGTTTAAGTCGGGATACGCAGTATTTT.

CDR3 loop: CATRTSGSSDTQYF. The CDR3 coding sequence is TGTGCCACAAGGACTAGCGGGAGTTCAGATACGCAGTATTTT. The genes are TRBV10-3 and TRBJ2-3, with 13 bases identical to TRBD2. The germline V gene encodes CDR1 ENHRY and CDR2 SYGVKD. With V trimmed by 10 bases and J by 4 bases, 5 bases remained unmatched. This CDR3 has 14 residues.

The rearrangement uses TRBV5-1 and TRBJ1-6; D possibly corresponds to TRBD1 (5 bases). This CDR3 spans 15 amino acids. Germline CDR1 is SGHRS and CDR2 is YFSETQ. Trimming pared 2 bases from V and 9 bases from J, leaving 15 bases between. This CDR3 is CASSFDRGYGSPLHF. For the CDR3, the DNA is TGCGCCAGCAGCTTCGACAGAGGGTATGGTTCACCCCTCCACTTT.